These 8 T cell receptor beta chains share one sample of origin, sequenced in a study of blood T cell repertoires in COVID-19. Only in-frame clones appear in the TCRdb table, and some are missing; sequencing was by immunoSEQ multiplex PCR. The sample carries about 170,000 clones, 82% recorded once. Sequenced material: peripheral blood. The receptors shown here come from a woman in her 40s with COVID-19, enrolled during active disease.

CDR3 residues: CATLVPQNTGELFF. The CDR3 DNA reads TGTGCCACCCTAGTTCCTCAAAACACCGGGGAGCTGTTTTTT. J is TRBJ2-2 and V is TRBV15, with D unclear. Trimming took 8 bases from V and 2 from J, leaving 12 bases between them. Per germline, CDR1 LNHNV and CDR2 YYDKDF (reference sequence). The CDR3 loop spans 14 amino acids.

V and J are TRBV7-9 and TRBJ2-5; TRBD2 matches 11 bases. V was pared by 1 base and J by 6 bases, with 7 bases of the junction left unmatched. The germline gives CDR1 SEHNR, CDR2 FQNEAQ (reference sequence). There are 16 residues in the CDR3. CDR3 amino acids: CASSLVQTSGIKTQYF. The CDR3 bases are TGTGCCAGCAGCTTAGTCCAGACTAGCGGGATCAAGACCCAGTACTTC.

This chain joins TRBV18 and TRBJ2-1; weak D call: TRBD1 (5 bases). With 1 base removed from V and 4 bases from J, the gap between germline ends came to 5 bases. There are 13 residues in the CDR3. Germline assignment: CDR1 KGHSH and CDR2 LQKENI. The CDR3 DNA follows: TGTGCCAGCTCACCACGGACATACAATGAGCAGTTCTTC. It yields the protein CASSPRTYNEQFF.

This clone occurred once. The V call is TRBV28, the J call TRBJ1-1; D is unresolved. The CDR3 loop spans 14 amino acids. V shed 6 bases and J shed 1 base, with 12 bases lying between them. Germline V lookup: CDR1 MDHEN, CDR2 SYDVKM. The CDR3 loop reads CASRLPGENTEAFF. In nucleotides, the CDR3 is TGTGCCAGCAGGTTACCCGGAGAGAACACTGAAGCTTTCTTT.

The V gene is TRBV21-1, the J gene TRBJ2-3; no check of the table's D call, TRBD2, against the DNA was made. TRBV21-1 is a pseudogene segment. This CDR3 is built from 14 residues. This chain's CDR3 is CASSARSSRYTQYF. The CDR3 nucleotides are TGTGCCAGCAGCGCCCGGTCCTCCCGGTATACGCAGTATTTT.

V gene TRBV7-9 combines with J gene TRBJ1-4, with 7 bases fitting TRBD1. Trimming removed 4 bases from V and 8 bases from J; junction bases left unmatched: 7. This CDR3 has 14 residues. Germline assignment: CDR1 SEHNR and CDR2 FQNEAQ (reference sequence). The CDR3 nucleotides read TGTGCCAGCAGCTCAACAGGGGTCGGAGAAAAACTGTTTTTT. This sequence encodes CASSSTGVGEKLFF.

This chain's CDR3 is CASSPVAGRATQYF. CDR3 nucleotide sequence: TGTGCCAGCAGCCCCGTCGCGGGCCGGGCGACCCAGTACTTC. J is TRBJ2-5 and V is TRBV28, with D possibly matching TRBD2 (5 bases). Germline CDR1 and CDR2: MDHEN and SYDVKM. This CDR3 has 14 residues. V was pared by 6 bases and J by 7 bases, with 18 bases between.

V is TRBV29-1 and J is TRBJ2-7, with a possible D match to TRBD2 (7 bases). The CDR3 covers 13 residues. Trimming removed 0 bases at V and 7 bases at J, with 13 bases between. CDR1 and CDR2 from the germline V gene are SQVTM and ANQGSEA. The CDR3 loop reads CSVEDTGGWEQYF. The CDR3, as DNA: TGCAGCGTTGAAGATACGGGGGGCTGGGAGCAGTACTTC.